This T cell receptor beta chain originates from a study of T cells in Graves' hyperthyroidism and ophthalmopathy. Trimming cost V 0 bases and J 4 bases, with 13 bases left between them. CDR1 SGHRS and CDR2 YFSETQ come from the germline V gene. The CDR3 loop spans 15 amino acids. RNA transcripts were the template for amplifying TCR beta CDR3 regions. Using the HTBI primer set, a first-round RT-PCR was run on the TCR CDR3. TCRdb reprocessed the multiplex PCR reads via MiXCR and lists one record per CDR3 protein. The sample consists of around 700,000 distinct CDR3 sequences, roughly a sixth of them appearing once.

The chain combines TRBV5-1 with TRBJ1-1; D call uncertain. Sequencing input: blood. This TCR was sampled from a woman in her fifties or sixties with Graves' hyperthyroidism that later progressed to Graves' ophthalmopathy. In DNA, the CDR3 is TGCGCCAGCAGCTTGGATTCAATAGGGAGCACTGAAGCTTTCTTT. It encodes CASSLDSIGSTEAFF. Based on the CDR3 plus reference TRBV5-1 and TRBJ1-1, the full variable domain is KAGVTQTPRYLIKTRGQQVTLSCSPISGHRSVSWYQQTPGQGLQFLFEYFSETQRNKGNFPGRFSGRQFSNSRSEMNVSTLELGDSALYLCASSLDSIGSTEAFFGQGTRLTVV.